This T cell receptor (beta chain) was documented in a study of T cells in localized non-small cell lung cancer. Study results and limitations: Higher adjacent-lung clonality was associated with shorter survival. The study detected a median approximately 50 of the top 100 tumor clones in adjacent lung.

Profiling relied on immunoSEQ multiplex PCR, and the TCRdb table lists in-frame clones only, not all of them. The sample yields roughly 25,000 clones, about 93% seen once. Points on this clone: Its specificity is not known.

Per germline, CDR1 SGHRS and CDR2 YFSETQ. V was shortened by 1 base and J by 4 bases, with 12 bases between the two germline ends. The CDR3 is 15 residues long. The receptor's source is a woman aged 40 to 75 with stage I lung adenocarcinoma. The input for sequencing was peripheral blood, taken before any cancer treatment. V usage is TRBV5-1 and J usage is TRBJ1-3; tentatively, D is TRBD1 (6 bases). The CDR3 DNA sequence: TGCGCCAGCAGCTTGCTGGGAGGGGGAGGAAACACCATATATTTT. Protein sequence: CASSLLGGGGNTIYF.